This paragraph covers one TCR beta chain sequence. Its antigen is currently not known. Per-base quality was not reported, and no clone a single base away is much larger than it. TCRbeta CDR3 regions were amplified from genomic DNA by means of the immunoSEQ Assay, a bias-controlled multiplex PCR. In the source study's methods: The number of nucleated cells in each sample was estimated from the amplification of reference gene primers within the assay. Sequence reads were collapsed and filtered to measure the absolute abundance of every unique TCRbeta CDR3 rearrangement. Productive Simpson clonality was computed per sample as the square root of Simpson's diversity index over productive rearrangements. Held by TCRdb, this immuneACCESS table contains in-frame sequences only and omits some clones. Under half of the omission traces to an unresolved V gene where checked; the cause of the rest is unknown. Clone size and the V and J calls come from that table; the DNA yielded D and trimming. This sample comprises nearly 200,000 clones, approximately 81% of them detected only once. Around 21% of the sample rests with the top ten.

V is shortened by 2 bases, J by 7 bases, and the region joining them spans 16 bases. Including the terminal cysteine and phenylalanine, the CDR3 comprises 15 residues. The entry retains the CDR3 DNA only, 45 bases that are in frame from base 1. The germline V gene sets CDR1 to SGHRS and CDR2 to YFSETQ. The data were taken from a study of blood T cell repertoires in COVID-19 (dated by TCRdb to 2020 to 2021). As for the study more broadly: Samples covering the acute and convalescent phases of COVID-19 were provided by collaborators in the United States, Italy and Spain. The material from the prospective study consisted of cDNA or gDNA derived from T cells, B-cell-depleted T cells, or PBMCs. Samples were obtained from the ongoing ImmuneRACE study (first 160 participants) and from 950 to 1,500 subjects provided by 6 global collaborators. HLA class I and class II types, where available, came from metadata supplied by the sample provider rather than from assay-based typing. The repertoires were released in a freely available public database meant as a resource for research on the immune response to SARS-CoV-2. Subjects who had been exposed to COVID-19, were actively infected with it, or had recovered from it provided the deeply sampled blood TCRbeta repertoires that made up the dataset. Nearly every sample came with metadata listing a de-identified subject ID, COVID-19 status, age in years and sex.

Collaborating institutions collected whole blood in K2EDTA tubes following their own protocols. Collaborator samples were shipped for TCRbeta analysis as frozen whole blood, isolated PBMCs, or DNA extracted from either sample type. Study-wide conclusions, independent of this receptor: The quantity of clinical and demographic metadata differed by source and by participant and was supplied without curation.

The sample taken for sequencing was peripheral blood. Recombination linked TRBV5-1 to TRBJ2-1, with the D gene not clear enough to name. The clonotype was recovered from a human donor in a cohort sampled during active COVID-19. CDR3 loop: CASSLLAAAVNEQFF. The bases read TGCGCCAGCAGCTTATTGGCCGCGGCGGTAAATGAGCAGTTCTTC.